These 25 T cell receptor beta chains came from one sample sequenced in a study of blood T cell repertoires in COVID-19 (dated by TCRdb to about 2020). Library generation was performed with the immunoSEQ multiplex PCR assay. TCRdb limited this immuneACCESS table to in-frame rearrangements with V and J called. A share of clones is missing; checked studies link under half to unresolved V genes, and the rest is unexplained. This sample gives approximately 66,000 clones in total; roughly 91% of them show up just once. The ten largest clones add up to approximately 1.5% of the sample. Sequenced: peripheral blood. The source of these receptors is a man between 60 and 75 years old with acute or convalescent COVID-19.

J is TRBJ2-3 and V is TRBV9; maybe TRBD1 (7 bases). This CDR3 is built from 15 residues. V lost 6 bases and J lost 3, with 17 bases in between. Germline values: CDR1 SGDLS, CDR2 YYNGEE. CDR3 DNA: TGTGCCAGCACCCGTAGAGCAGGGGGGACAGATACGCAGTATTTT. Its translation: CASTRRAGGTDTQYF.

The V and J genes are TRBV9 and TRBJ2-1; tentatively, D is TRBD2 (5 bases). Germline lookup yields CDR1 SGDLS and CDR2 YYNGEE. Trimming removed 6 bases at V and 3 bases at J, with 19 bases between. The CDR3 loop spans 16 amino acids. In DNA, the CDR3 is TGTGCCAGCACCTGGACGGCGGGCACAAGCTACAATGAGCAGTTCTTC. Its translation is CASTWTAGTSYNEQFF.

V gene TRBV9 combines with J gene TRBJ1-2; unclear D gene. V lost 0 bases to trimming and J lost 4 bases, with 13 bases between them. This CDR3 comprises 15 residues. Germline CDR1 is SGDLS and CDR2 is YYNGEE. CDR3 residues: CASSVDPRTGYGYTF. The CDR3 region has the DNA TGTGCCAGCAGCGTAGACCCTCGAACGGGCTATGGCTACACCTTC.

The chain recombines TRBV10-3 with TRBJ1-2; a possible D gene is TRBD1 (6 bases). The CDR3 totals 15 residues. Trimming stripped 10 bases from V and 3 bases from J, with 21 bases between. Germline V gene sequence: CDR1 ENHRY, CDR2 SYGVKD. CDR3 bases: TGTGCCACGCGGACAGTCTCTTTTACAGACTATGGCTACACCTTC. Translation gives CATRTVSFTDYGYTF.

The chain carries TRBV30 and TRBJ2-5; no reliable D call. Trimming took off 2 bases at V and 2 bases at J, with 12 bases between the two ends. The CDR3 covers 14 residues. Germline values: CDR1 GTSNPN, CDR2 SVGIG (reference sequence). For the CDR3, the DNA is TGTGCCTGGAGTCCTGGCGGCAATCAAGAGACCCAGTACTTC. Translating it yields CAWSPGGNQETQYF.

V and J are TRBV3-1 (or the pseudogene TRBV3-2) and TRBJ1-4, with TRBD1 identical over 7 bases. J was trimmed by 5 bases and V by 2 bases; bases with no gene match: 2. This CDR3 region has 14 residues. The V gene's germline CDR1 is LGHDT and CDR2 YNNKEL (reference sequence). CDR3 sequence: CASSQSGGNEKLFF. The CDR3 coding sequence is TGTGCCAGCAGCCAATCAGGGGGAAATGAAAAACTGTTTTTT.

This chain uses TRBV7-6 with TRBJ2-7; 11 bases are a match to TRBD2. This CDR3 spans 17 amino acids. Trimming took 8 bases from V and 1 from J; bases not matched to a gene: 13. Germline values: CDR1 SGHVS, CDR2 FNYEAQ. CDR3 protein: CASSGTSGSLTSYEQYF. CDR3 in DNA: TGTGCCAGCTCCGGGACTAGCGGATCGCTGACTTCCTACGAGCAGTACTTC.

V gene TRBV11-2 combines with J gene TRBJ2-7; D gene uncertain. Germline V gene sequence: CDR1 SGHAT, CDR2 FQNNGV. Trimming cost V 2 bases and J 5 bases, with 16 bases left between them. This CDR3 comprises 15 residues. The CDR3 here is CASSLPYGPGNEQYF. CDR3 coding DNA: TGTGCCAGCAGCTTACCTTACGGCCCAGGAAACGAGCAGTACTTC.

The genes are TRBV19 and TRBJ1-1, with a weak D call TRBD1 (5 bases). CDR3 length: 15 amino acids. Germline CDR1 and CDR2: LNHDA and SQIVND (reference sequence). V lost 6 bases and J 0 bases, leaving 14 bases between the germline ends. As DNA, the CDR3 is TGTGCCAGTAGGACAAGCAGGGAATTGAACACTGAAGCTTTCTTT. Translation: CASRTSRELNTEAFF.

This chain uses TRBV10-1 with TRBJ2-6; 8 bases agree with TRBD1. Germline V gene data show CDR1 as WNHNN and CDR2 as SYGVQD (reference sequence). The CDR3 runs 17 residues. V shed 5 bases and J 0 bases; nucleotides not matched to a gene: 6. The CDR3 is CASSYWTGHSGANVLTF. The CDR3 DNA sequence: TGCGCCAGCAGTTACTGGACAGGGCACTCTGGGGCCAACGTCCTGACTTTC.

In this sample, this clone turned up once. The CDR3 loop is CASRSRDRGHGYTF. CDR3 in DNA: TGTGCCAGCAGATCCCGGGACAGGGGCCATGGCTACACCTTC. The gene calls are TRBV5-6 and TRBJ1-2; TRBD1 matches at 10 bases. V dropped 5 bases and J dropped 6; count of bases not matched to a gene: 7. The CDR3 has 14 amino acids. Looked up from germline, CDR1 is SGHDT and CDR2 is YYEEEE. Variable domain in full (rest from reference TRBV5-6 and TRBJ1-2): DAGVTQSPTHLIKTRGQQVTLRCSPKSGHDTVSWYQQALGQGPQFIFQYYEEEERQRGNFPDRFSGHQFPNYSSELNVNALLLGDSALYLCASRSRDRGHGYTFGSGTRLTVV.

This chain joins TRBV10-1 and TRBJ2-7; D call uncertain. The V end lost 0 bases, the J end lost 0 bases, and 24 bases lay between the germline ends. Germline CDR1 is WNHNN and CDR2 is SYGVQD (reference sequence). The CDR3 is 20 residues long. This chain's CDR3 is CASSESSTRPVLLSSYEQYF. The CDR3 nucleotides read TGCGCCAGCAGTGAGTCGTCCACCCGTCCCGTCCTCCTTAGCTCCTACGAGCAGTACTTC.

This clone has a single count. The chain recombines TRBV27 with TRBJ1-6, with a possible D match to TRBD1 (5 bases). This CDR3 contains 14 residues. The germline V gene encodes CDR1 MNHEY and CDR2 SMNVEV (reference sequence). V lost 10 bases and J 7 bases, leaving 17 bases between the germline ends. The CDR3 nucleotides are TGTGCCACCAGGACATTCCTCTCAAATTCACCCCTCCACTTT. Its translation: CATRTFLSNSPLHF.

This clone appeared a few times. The rearrangement uses TRBV18 and TRBJ1-6; D not certain. This CDR3 spans 15 amino acids. The germline V and J ends were trimmed by 3 bases and 1 base, with 7 bases remaining between them. Germline CDR1 KGHSH, CDR2 LQKENI. The CDR3 here is CASSPAGSYNSPLHF. For the CDR3, the DNA is TGTGCCAGCTCACCGGCGGGTTCCTATAATTCACCCCTCCACTTT.

The chain has TRBV3-1 (or the pseudogene TRBV3-2) and TRBJ1-5; weak D call: TRBD1 (6 bases). Germline CDR1 is LGHDT and CDR2 is YNNKEL (reference sequence). V dropped 4 bases and J dropped 7 bases, with 14 bases sitting between them. The CDR3 totals 14 residues. The CDR3 nucleotides read TGTGCCAGCAGCCCAAACAGGGTCTGGCAGCCCCAGCATTTT. It yields the protein CASSPNRVWQPQHF.

This clone was seen a single time. The J gene is TRBJ1-4, the V gene TRBV3-1 (or the pseudogene TRBV3-2), with TRBD1 matching 7 bases. From germline, CDR1 is LGHDT and CDR2 YNNKEL (reference sequence). The CDR3 runs to 15 residues. J lost 0 bases, V lost 6 bases, and 4 bases had no gene match. The CDR3: CASRPTGATNEKLFF. The CDR3 nucleotides read TGTGCCAGCAGACCTACAGGGGCAACTAATGAAAAACTGTTTTTT.

This chain connects TRBV18 to TRBJ1-1; D unresolved. Germline V CDR1 and CDR2: KGHSH, LQKENI. The V and J ends lost 2 bases and 6 bases respectively, with 10 bases between them. The CDR3 sequence is 13 residues long. The chain's CDR3 is CASSPGLRAEAFF. The DNA for the CDR3 is TGTGCCAGCTCACCAGGCTTGAGGGCTGAAGCTTTCTTT.

This sequence joins TRBV27 and TRBJ2-7; possible D gene TRBD1, 6 bases. Germline V gives CDR1 MNHEY, CDR2 SMNVEV (reference sequence). V was trimmed by 6 bases and J by 1 base, leaving 19 bases between them. This CDR3 contains 16 residues. CDR3 DNA sequence: TGTGCCAGCAGCCCTTCGGTGGGGGCGCAATCCTACGAGCAGTACTTC. It specifies CASSPSVGAQSYEQYF.

This clone was counted a single time. The V call is TRBV7-2, the J call TRBJ1-6; perhaps TRBD1 as D (5 bases). The CDR3 sequence is 14 residues long. The germline V and J ends were trimmed by 0 bases and 10 bases, with 10 bases remaining between them. The germline V gene encodes CDR1 SGHTA and CDR2 FQGNSA. CDR3 residues: CASSLAREGSPLHF. CDR3 bases: TGTGCCAGCAGCTTAGCCAGGGAAGGGTCACCCCTCCACTTT.

The chain uses TRBV2 and TRBJ2-3; 7 bases are shared with TRBD2. This CDR3 is built from 17 residues. V shed 10 bases and J 1 base; nucleotides not matched to a gene: 17. In germline, CDR1 is SNHLY, CDR2 FYNNEI. As DNA, the CDR3 is TGTGCCACCAGACGAGGGAGGGAGACGTCTGGCACAGATACGCAGTATTTT. This encodes CATRRGRETSGTDTQYF.

V is TRBV7-3 and J is TRBJ1-5, with D possibly matching TRBD1 (6 bases). This CDR3 is built from 15 residues. From germline, CDR1 is SGHTA and CDR2 FQGTGA. Trimming shortened V by 2 bases and J by 2 bases, and 10 bases separated the two germline ends. The chain's CDR3 is CASSLGGAGNQPQHF. The CDR3 nucleotides read TGTGCCAGCAGCTTAGGGGGGGCTGGCAATCAGCCCCAGCATTTT.

The V gene is TRBV5-1, the J gene TRBJ2-2; 11 nucleotides agree with TRBD1. V was pared by 7 bases and J by 4 bases, with 6 bases of the junction left unmatched. The CDR3 is 15 residues long. Germline CDR1 SGHRS, CDR2 YFSETQ. The CDR3 is CASRTGTGGTGELFF. CDR3 nucleotides: TGCGCCAGCCGTACCGGGACAGGGGGCACCGGGGAGCTGTTTTTT.

This clone has just a few counts. This sequence joins TRBV10-1 and TRBJ1-2; the D gene is possibly TRBD1 (5 bases). Trimming left V 9 bases short and J 5 bases short, with 10 bases between. Germline CDR1 reads WNHNN; CDR2 reads SYGVQD (reference sequence). CDR3 length: 11 residues. The CDR3 reads CARQGDYGYTF. CDR3 nucleotides: TGCGCCAGGCAGGGTGATTATGGCTACACCTTC.

The chain has TRBV2 and TRBJ2-3, with 7 bases lining up with TRBD1. The CDR3 is 14 residues long. CDR1 is SNHLY, CDR2 FYNNEI, per germline. Trimming removed 7 bases from V and 2 bases from J; junction bases left unmatched: 6. DNA for the CDR3: TGTGCCAGCACCCCCGACAGGGACACAGATACGCAGTATTTT. It specifies CASTPDRDTDTQYF.

The rearrangement uses TRBV19 and TRBJ2-1, with 7 bases that match TRBD1. Losses at the gene ends were 5 bases for V and 1 base for J; bases not matched to a gene: 8. The CDR3 has 16 residues. The germline gives CDR1 LNHDA, CDR2 SQIVND (reference sequence). Written as DNA, the CDR3 is TGTGCCAGTAGTCCCGACAGGGAAGGTTCCTACAATGAGCAGTTCTTC. Protein product: CASSPDREGSYNEQFF.